This TCR beta chain was found in a study of shared clonotypes between healthy human individuals. Only in-frame clones appear in the TCRdb table, and some are missing; sequencing was by immunoSEQ multiplex PCR. The data contain some 630,000 clones, approximately 79% of them singletons. Germline CDR1 reads LNHDA; CDR2 reads SQIVND (reference sequence). The CDR3 has 15 amino acids. V lost 7 bases to trimming and J lost 5 bases, with 19 bases between them. This clonotype was obtained from a woman in her 30s in good health. The chain is built from TRBV19 and TRBJ2-3; a weak D match, TRBD2 (6 bases). Source material: memory CD4+ T cells sorted from blood. The subset was: CD45RA-negative fraction. CDR3 region: CASTQTRGAIDTQYF. As DNA, the CDR3 is TGTGCCAGTACCCAGACTAGGGGAGCAATAGATACGCAGTATTTT.